This T cell receptor beta chain was sequenced in a study of cytomegalovirus exposure and HLA in healthy donors. The CDR3 sequence is 16 residues long. From germline, CDR1 is SGHNT and CDR2 YYREEE (reference sequence). V was shortened by 0 bases and J by 6 bases, with 18 bases between the two germline ends. Using immunoSEQ multiplex PCR, the repertoire was profiled, and TCRdb retains in-frame clones only, with some absent. The table lists a few hundred thousand clones, about 90% of them singletons. The sequenced sample consisted of PBMCs. This sequence originates from a man aged 18 to 35 in good health and CMV-seropositive. The chain has TRBV5-4 and TRBJ1-2; TRBD1 might be the D (6 bases). The CDR3 loop is CASSLEGLQGYHGYTF. In nucleotides, the CDR3 is TGTGCCAGCAGCTTGGAGGGTTTGCAGGGGTACCATGGCTACACCTTC.